This T cell receptor beta chain is from a study of cytomegalovirus exposure and HLA in healthy donors. Study outcomes and limitations: Donors belonging to an Asian-associated ancestry cluster reportedly showed fewer N-insertions in productive TCRs than the roughly 670-donor mean, according to what a later analysis found.

Worth noting for this clone: The target antigen is unknown.

With 60 Vbeta and 13 Jbeta primers, the PCR was carried out. Profiled with immunoSEQ multiplex PCR; TCRdb holds only in-frame clones, not every one. This table holds roughly 130,000 clones, around 74% found once. Trimming removed 5 bases from V and 5 bases from J, with 16 bases in between. The CDR3 is made up of 15 amino acids. Germline values: CDR1 SGHVS, CDR2 FNYEAQ. Sequencing was carried out using PBMCs. This rearrangement joins TRBV7-6 to TRBJ2-1; possible D gene TRBD2, 6 bases. The source of this sequence is a man aged 40-55 years in good health and CMV-seropositive. The CDR3 bases are TGTGCCAGCAGCCCGGGTGGAAGGAGGGACAATGAGCAGTTCTTC. It is translated as CASSPGGRRDNEQFF. Using reference TRBV7-6 and TRBJ2-1 for the parts outside the CDR3, the full variable domain is GAGVSQSPRYKVTKRGQDVALRCDPISGHVSLYWYRQALGQGPEFLTYFNYEAQQDKSGLPNDRFSAERPEGSISTLTIQRTEQRDSAMYRCASSPGGRRDNEQFFGPGTRLTVL.